Listed here are 14 T cell receptor beta chains from one sample, sequenced in a study of cytomegalovirus exposure and HLA in healthy donors. Primers: 60 Vbeta forward and 13 Jbeta reverse. This table comes from immunoSEQ multiplex PCR, and its TCRdb copy is limited to in-frame clones, with some not included. The sample yields some 170,000 clones, roughly 80% seen once. Material: PBMCs. The receptors shown here come from a woman in her forties or fifties in good health and CMV-seronegative.

This sequence joins TRBV5-3 and TRBJ1-5; D perhaps matches TRBD1 (6 bases). TRBV5-3 is an ORF; its function is uncertain. CDR3 length equals 16 residues. The germline V and J ends were trimmed by 4 bases and 4 bases, with 18 bases remaining between them. The CDR3 sequence is CARSHPNRERNQPQHF. In DNA form, the CDR3 reads TGTGCCAGAAGCCATCCGAACAGGGAGCGGAATCAGCCCCAGCATTTT.

The rearrangement uses TRBV2 and TRBJ1-2, with no clear D. Germline V gene data show CDR1 as SNHLY and CDR2 as FYNNEI. V lost 7 bases and J lost 5, with 11 bases in between. The length of the CDR3 is 12 residues. The DNA of the CDR3 is TGTGCCAGCATGGGCAACAGTTATGGCTACACCTTC. It encodes CASMGNSYGYTF. Variable domain in full (rest from reference TRBV2 and TRBJ1-2): EPEVTQTPSHQVTQMGQEVILRCVPISNHLYFYWYRQILGQKVEFLVSFYNNEISEKSEIFDDQFSVERPDGSNFTLKIRSTKLEDSAMYFCASMGNSYGYTFGSGTRLTVV.

This clone was seen a handful of times. This chain uses TRBV5-4 with TRBJ2-1; TRBD2 agrees at 8 bases. CDR3 length equals 15 residues. The J segment lost 5 bases and the V segment lost 2 bases, leaving 6 bases of the junction unmatched. Germline CDR1 and CDR2: SGHNT and YYREEE (reference sequence). The CDR3 loop reads CASSLGGGSHNEQFF. CDR3 coding DNA: TGTGCCAGCAGCTTAGGCGGGGGGTCACACAATGAGCAGTTCTTC. The full variable domain, completed using reference TRBV5-4 and TRBJ2-1, is ETGVTQSPTHLIKTRGQQVTLRCSSQSGHNTVSWYQQALGQGPQFIFQYYREEENGRGNFPPRFSGLQFPNYSSELNVNALELDDSALYLCASSLGGGSHNEQFFGPGTRLTVL.

The V and J genes are TRBV28 and TRBJ1-2, with D uncertain. V was clipped by 4 bases and J by 2 bases, with 8 bases between them. This CDR3 spans 13 amino acids. The germline gives CDR1 MDHEN, CDR2 SYDVKM. The chain's CDR3 is CASSSPGNYGYTF. The DNA of the CDR3 is TGTGCCAGCAGTTCCCCGGGGAACTATGGCTACACCTTC.

V and J are TRBV6-5 and TRBJ2-7; TRBD1 matches 9 bases. V dropped 0 bases and J dropped 4; count of bases not matched to a gene: 4. CDR3 length: 15 residues. CDR1 is MNHEY, CDR2 SVGAGI, per germline. The CDR3 DNA sequence: TGTGCCAGCAGTTACTCGGGACAGGGTGTGTACGAGCAGTACTTC. Translation: CASSYSGQGVYEQYF.

The rearrangement uses TRBV9 and TRBJ2-2; TRBD2 matches 9 bases. This CDR3 comprises 16 residues. V shed 4 bases, J shed 9 bases, and the junction held 13 bases outside the gene matches. The germline V gene encodes CDR1 SGDLS and CDR2 YYNGEE. As DNA, the CDR3 is TGTGCCAGCAGCTTTTCACCGGGACTAGCAACGCGGGAGCTGTTTTTT. Protein product: CASSFSPGLATRELFF.

This clone showed up just once. A read error may account for a junction end that differs from germline. The DNA for the CDR3 is TGTTCCAGCAGCTCCATGAATCAGCCCCAGCATTTT. Its protein is CSSSSMNQPQHF. The chain links TRBV7-9 to TRBJ1-5; no clear D gene. Germline values: CDR1 SEHNR, CDR2 FQNEAQ (reference sequence). CDR3 length equals 12 residues. Complete variable domain (other parts from reference TRBV7-9 and TRBJ1-5): DTGVSQNPRHKITKRGQNVTFRCDPISEHNRLYWYRQTLGQGPEFLTYFQNEAQLEKSRLLSDRFSAERPKGSFSTLEIQRTEQGDSAMYLCSSSSMNQPQHFGDGTRLSIL.

V usage is TRBV28 and J usage is TRBJ2-3; TRBD2 matches at 11 bases. After removal of 4 bases from V and 7 bases from J, the junction contained 10 bases not matched to a gene. Germline CDR1 and CDR2: MDHEN and SYDVKM. CDR3 size: 16 residues. CDR3 DNA sequence: TGTGCCAGCAGTTCAGAACTAGCGGGGGCCAGGAATACGCAGTATTTT. Translated: CASSSELAGARNTQYF.

The chain combines TRBV11-2 with TRBJ2-3, with 7 bases fitting TRBD1. J was trimmed by 4 bases and V by 1 base; bases with no gene match: 5. Looked up from germline, CDR1 is SGHAT and CDR2 is FQNNGV. The CDR3 has 15 residues. For the CDR3, the DNA is TGTGCCAGCAGCTTAGCTGTCAGGGGGTCAGATACGCAGTATTTT. Protein product: CASSLAVRGSDTQYF.

The chain combines TRBV6-6 with TRBJ2-2; D is possibly TRBD1 (6 bases). This CDR3 spans 14 amino acids. The ends were cut back, 8 bases at V and 0 bases at J, with 10 bases in the middle. CDR1 MNHNY and CDR2 SVGAGI come from the germline V gene (reference sequence). The CDR3 bases are TGTGCCAGCCTAGGACAGTCGAACACCGGGGAGCTGTTTTTT. Translation: CASLGQSNTGELFF.

The rearrangement uses TRBV5-1 and TRBJ1-2, with 7 bases matching TRBD1. J gave up 3 bases and V 4 bases, and 9 bases lay outside the gene matches. The V gene's germline CDR1 is SGHRS and CDR2 YFSETQ. CDR3 length: 15 residues. CDR3 sequence (DNA): TGCGCCAGCAGCGGGGACCGACAGGGAGACTATGGCTACACCTTC. Translated, it gives CASSGDRQGDYGYTF.

The rearrangement joins TRBV7-2 to TRBJ1-2, with D possibly matching TRBD1 (6 bases). Trimming shortened V by 5 bases and J by 2 bases, and 15 bases separated the two germline ends. The CDR3 is made up of 15 amino acids. Germline lookup yields CDR1 SGHTA and CDR2 FQGNSA. The CDR3 nucleotides read TGTGCCAGCAGCGCCAGGGCGGGGGGCAACTATGGCTACACCTTC. It codes for CASSARAGGNYGYTF.

The chain employs TRBV7-2 and TRBJ2-7; 9 positions agree with TRBD1. The CDR3 has 13 amino acids. Germline values: CDR1 SGHTA, CDR2 FQGNSA. V was clipped by 5 bases and J by 2 bases; unmatched bases: 1. The CDR3: CASSRQGAYEQYF. The CDR3 DNA reads as TGTGCCAGCAGCCGACAGGGGGCCTACGAGCAGTACTTC.

The chain combines TRBV28 with TRBJ1-2; tentatively, D is TRBD1 (6 bases). V lost 8 bases and J lost 0, with 13 bases in between. The CDR3 extends over 14 amino acids. The V gene's germline CDR1 is MDHEN and CDR2 SYDVKM. The CDR3 DNA sequence: TGTGCCAGCCTAAGACAGGCCACTAACTATGGCTACACCTTC. Amino acid sequence: CASLRQATNYGYTF.